This is a list of T cell receptor beta chains from one sample in a study of preoperative IRX-2 immunotherapy in early breast cancer. Profiling relied on immunoSEQ multiplex PCR, and the TCRdb table lists in-frame clones only, not all of them. The sample consists of about 89,000 clones, 86% of them appearing once. This specimen was tumor tissue, taken after IRX-2 immunotherapy. The source is a human donor with breast cancer. Each CDR3 is given with its conserved first and last residue. The order of the fields is clone size, V gene, J gene, D gene, CDR3 protein, CDR3 DNA. The D gene is left open where the match is weak. Rows give clone size only sometimes, using once, few, many, or a class for an expanded clone.

.	TRBV18	TRBJ1-5	.	CASSPTRDNQPQHF	TGTGCCAGCTCCCCAACGAGGGACAATCAGCCCCAGCATTTT
once	TRBV11-3	TRBJ2-1	.	CASSDGPLSYNEQFF	TGTGCCAGCAGCGACGGACCCTTATCCTACAATGAGCAGTTCTTC
once	TRBV6-8	TRBJ2-3	.	CASSSRSGDTQYF	TGTGCCAGCAGTTCCCGATCGGGAGATACGCAGTATTTT
few	TRBV14	TRBJ2-7	.	CASSPSPRAPFYEQYF	TGTGCCAGCAGCCCTTCTCCGAGGGCACCCTTTTACGAGCAGTACTTC
.	TRBV6-8	TRBJ2-5	.	CASSYMVVLGTQYF	TGTGCCAGCAGTTACATGGTCGTCTTGGGGACCCAGTACTTC
once	TRBV11-3	TRBJ1-4	TRBD1	CASSTWTGGNEKLFF	TGTGCCAGCAGCACCTGGACAGGGGGCAATGAAAAACTGTTTTTT
few	TRBV6-8	TRBJ1-1	.	CASSYSIFRGAGTEAFF	TGTGCCAGCAGTTACTCGATCTTCCGGGGCGCGGGCACTGAAGCTTTCTTT
.	TRBV19	TRBJ1-2	.	CASNPTTGKSNYGYTF	TGTGCCAGTAATCCCACTACAGGGAAATCTAACTATGGCTACACCTTC
.	TRBV5-1	TRBJ2-1	TRBD1	CASSQRQGSYEQFF	TGCGCCAGCAGCCAGCGACAGGGGTCCTATGAGCAGTTCTTC
few	TRBV6-8	TRBJ1-2	TRBD1	CASNVGTGANYGYTF	TGTGCCAGCAATGTGGGGACAGGGGCTAACTATGGCTACACCTTC
.	TRBV19	TRBJ1-1	TRBD1	CASSSDRVLLNTEAFF	TGTGCCAGTAGTTCGGACAGGGTTTTGTTGAACACTGAAGCTTTCTTT
.	TRBV11-3	TRBJ2-2	.	CASSFNVENTGELFF	TGTGCCAGCAGCTTCAATGTGGAAAACACCGGGGAGCTGTTTTTT
.	TRBV18	TRBJ2-7	.	CASSTDLYEQYF	TGTGCCAGCTCTACGGATCTCTACGAGCAGTACTTC
.	TRBV6-8	TRBJ1-6	.	CASSPEVLNAYNSPLHF	TGTGCCAGCAGCCCCGAGGTGTTAAATGCCTATAATTCACCCCTCCACTTT
.	TRBV30	TRBJ1-2	.	CAWSGSGYGYTF	TGTGCCTGGAGCGGGTCAGGCTATGGCTACACCTTC
.	TRBV6-8	TRBJ1-3	.	CASSPDAGNTIYF	TGTGCCAGCAGTCCGGACGCTGGAAACACCATATATTTT
.	TRBV18	TRBJ2-7	.	CASSPSENEQYF	TGTGCCAGCTCACCATCTGAGAACGAGCAGTACTTC
.	TRBV11-3	TRBJ1-2	.	CASSPGFRTNYGYTF	TGTGCCAGCAGTCCAGGTTTCAGAACTAACTATGGCTACACCTTC
.	TRBV23-1	TRBJ2-7	.	CASSQSLRAYSYEQYF	TGCGCCAGCAGTCAATCCCTCAGGGCCTACTCCTACGAGCAGTACTTC
.	TRBV27	TRBJ1-1	.	CATSDSGGPRNTEAFF	TGTGCCACCAGTGATTCGGGCGGCCCCCGGAACACTGAAGCTTTCTTT
.	TRBV12-5	TRBJ2-7	.	CASTFGARLNEQYF	TGTGCCAGCACCTTCGGGGCACGGTTGAACGAGCAGTACTTC
.	TRBV12-5	TRBJ2-5	.	CASTGEETQYF	TGTGCCAGCACGGGAGAAGAGACCCAGTACTTC
.	TRBV29-1	TRBJ1-2	.	CSVGGLNYGYTF	TGCAGCGTGGGGGGACTGAACTATGGCTACACCTTC
once	TRBV6-8	TRBJ1-4	.	CASRPPTEKLFF	TGTGCCAGCAGACCCCCCACTGAAAAACTGTTTTTT
.	TRBV5-1	TRBJ2-7	.	CASSLLQPASYEQYF	TGCGCCAGCAGCTTATTACAGCCTGCCTCCTACGAGCAGTACTTC
.	TRBV14	TRBJ2-2	TRBD2	CASSHTGTRGNTGELFF	TGTGCCAGCAGCCATACCGGGACTAGAGGAAACACCGGGGAGCTGTTTTTT
once	TRBV19	TRBJ2-7	TRBD2	CASSANPGGRSYEQYF	TGTGCCAGTAGTGCCAACCCTGGCGGGAGATCCTACGAGCAGTACTTC
.	TRBV18	TRBJ2-7	.	CASSLQNSYEQYF	TGTGCCAGCTCACTACAGAATTCCTACGAGCAGTACTTC
.	TRBV29-1	TRBJ1-5	.	CSVVPSGLGNQPQHF	TGCAGCGTTGTTCCCTCGGGGCTCGGCAATCAGCCCCAGCATTTT
.	TRBV10-2	TRBJ2-3	.	CASSDLDPDTQYF	TGCGCCAGCAGTGACCTAGACCCAGATACGCAGTATTTT
.	TRBV5-1	TRBJ1-2	.	CASSLAQQGYGYTF	TGCGCCAGCAGCTTGGCCCAACAGGGCTATGGCTACACCTTC
.	TRBV5-1	TRBJ1-3	.	CASSPGGSGNTIYF	TGCGCCAGCAGCCCGGGAGGTTCTGGAAACACCATATATTTT
.	TRBV1	TRBJ2-2	.	CASINRGGTDTGELFF	TGCGCCAGCATAAACCGGGGGGGTACGGACACCGGGGAGCTGTTTTTT
.	TRBV30	TRBJ1-1	TRBD1	CAWRDRRGAEAFF	TGTGCCTGGAGGGACAGGAGGGGCGCTGAAGCTTTCTTT
few	TRBV29-1	TRBJ1-5	.	CSVRQGSNQPQHF	TGCAGCGTGCGGCAGGGAAGCAATCAGCCCCAGCATTTT
.	TRBV18	TRBJ1-1	.	CASSPGILGAFF	TGTGCCAGCTCACCAGGAATCTTGGGAGCTTTCTTT
.	TRBV28	TRBJ1-3	TRBD1	CASSSLQGLWGNTIYF	TGTGCCAGCAGTTCTCTACAGGGGTTGTGGGGAAACACCATATATTTT
.	TRBV28	TRBJ2-7	TRBD2	CASSLSAGGGYEQYF	TGTGCCAGCAGTTTATCGGCGGGAGGTGGCTACGAGCAGTACTTC
.	TRBV19	TRBJ1-4	.	CASSIDIREIREKLFF	TGTGCCAGTAGTATAGATATCCGGGAGATAAGGGAAAAACTGTTTTTT
.	TRBV29-1	TRBJ2-5	.	CSVAYGTQGRQETQYF	TGCAGCGTTGCCTATGGGACCCAGGGCCGACAAGAGACCCAGTACTTC
.	TRBV7-2	TRBJ1-6	.	CASSLVTSADNSPLHF	TGTGCCAGCAGCCTCGTCACTTCTGCTGATAATTCACCCCTCCACTTT
.	TRBV14	TRBJ1-3	.	CASSDWGNTIYF	TGTGCCAGCAGTGACTGGGGAAACACCATATATTTT
.	TRBV11-3	TRBJ1-1	.	CASRETTDNTEAFF	TGTGCCAGCAGAGAAACGACGGATAACACTGAAGCTTTCTTT
.	TRBV29-1	TRBJ1-1	.	CSVEDILNTEAFF	TGCAGCGTTGAGGACATCTTGAACACTGAAGCTTTCTTT
.	TRBV15	TRBJ2-2	.	CATNAIRGFYTGELFF	TGTGCCACCAATGCGATCAGGGGATTTTACACCGGGGAGCTGTTTTTT
.	TRBV29-1	TRBJ2-1	.	CSVTRLNYNEQFF	TGCAGCGTTACGAGGCTAAACTACAATGAGCAGTTCTTC
.	TRBV6-8	TRBJ2-7	TRBD2	CASSRTSGSPYEQYF	TGTGCCAGCAGTAGGACTAGCGGGAGCCCCTACGAGCAGTACTTC
.	TRBV10-3	TRBJ1-1	.	CAISERGPNTEAFF	TGTGCCATCAGTGAGCGGGGACCGAACACTGAAGCTTTCTTT
.	TRBV5-1	TRBJ2-3	.	CASSYLTDSTDTQYF	TGCGCCAGCAGCTACCTAACAGACAGCACAGATACGCAGTATTTT
.	TRBV19	TRBJ1-1	.	CASSGVLNTEAFF	TGTGCCAGCTCCGGGGTCCTGAACACTGAAGCTTTCTTT
.	TRBV19	TRBJ2-2	TRBD1	CASRQGASTGELFF	TGTGCCAGTCGGCAGGGGGCTTCCACCGGGGAGCTGTTTTTT